This TCR beta chain came from a study of T cell repertoires in cytomegalovirus infection. Study results and caveats: The ex vivo response was dominated by HLA-C-restricted CMV-specific TCR beta clonotypes.

TCRdb reprocessed the reads via MiXCR and lists one record per CDR3 protein. Here the sample spans 150,000 to 200,000 distinct CDR3 sequences, 13% to 15% being singletons. The sample holds many counts of this clonotype. The antigen remains unidentified. Germline CDR1 is SEHNR and CDR2 is FQNEAQ (reference sequence). V lost 3 bases, J lost 4 bases, and 7 bases stayed unmatched. This CDR3 has 16 residues. The rearrangement uses TRBV7-9 and TRBJ2-5, with TRBD1 matching 11 bases. The sequence derives from a human donor in good health (CMV status not recorded). Some clones in this sample may be carry-over from other donors' samples. The sample was PBMCs. The CDR3 region has the DNA TGTGCCAGCAGCTTGAGGACAGGGGGCGCGGGAGAGACCCAGTACTTC. Its translation is CASSLRTGGAGETQYF. Based on the CDR3 plus reference TRBV7-9 and TRBJ2-5, the full variable domain is DTGVSQNPRHKITKRGQNVTFRCDPISEHNRLYWYRQTLGQGPEFLTYFQNEAQLEKSRLLSDRFSAERPKGSFSTLEIQRTEQGDSAMYLCASSLRTGGAGETQYFGPGTRLLVL.